Listed below are T cell receptor beta chains from one sample, sequenced in a study of blood T cell repertoires in COVID-19. The protocol was immunoSEQ multiplex PCR, while the TCRdb copy is restricted to in-frame clones and leaves out a portion. The sample has around 250,000 clones, about 88% seen once. The source material was peripheral blood. The receptor source for this set is a man between 18 and 29 years old with active or convalescent COVID-19. Each CDR3 is given with its conserved first and last residue. The D gene is left open where the match is weak. Clone size is stated in some rows and not others, as once, few, many or a class when expanded.

TRBV9	TRBJ2-2	NA	NA	TGTGCCAGCAGCGTAGAGGGGCGGCAGGCCTGGAAAGGTGGGGAGCTGTTTTTT	CASSVEGRQAWKGGELFF
TRBV7-2	TRBJ2-2	TRBD1	NA	TGTGCCAGCAGCTGGGGGACAGGCAACACCGGGGAGCTGTTTTTT	CASSWGTGNTGELFF
TRBV13	TRBJ2-1	TRBD2	NA	TGTGCCAGCAGCTTAGGTAGCGGGAGGGCCCTCAATGAGCAGTTCTTC	CASSLGSGRALNEQFF
TRBV7-2	TRBJ2-3	TRBD2	NA	TGTGCCAGCAGCCTCTTGACTAGCGGCACAGATACGCAGTATTTT	CASSLLTSGTDTQYF
TRBV19	TRBJ2-2	NA	few	TGTGCCAGTAAATTCACCAGCGGGTTGAACACCGGGGAGCTGTTTTTT	CASKFTSGLNTGELFF
TRBV7-9	TRBJ2-5	TRBD1	NA	TGTGCCAGCAGCTTAGTGGGGACAGGGGGGCAAGAGACCCAGTACTTC	CASSLVGTGGQETQYF
TRBV30	TRBJ2-5	TRBD2	NA	TGTGCCTGGGCCGGGACTAGGGTGACCCAGTACTTC	CAWAGTRVTQYF
TRBV19	TRBJ2-5	NA	NA	TGTGCCAGCACAGGCCAGGGGCGGGAGACCCAGTACTTC	CASTGQGRETQYF
TRBV29-1	TRBJ1-6	NA	NA	TGCAGCGTTCGTATGGGACAAGATTCACCCCTCCACTTT	CSVRMGQDSPLHF
TRBV7-9	TRBJ2-7	TRBD2	NA	TGTGCCAGCAGGCGCCCCGGACTAGCGGGGGATCTGTTGAGCGAGCAGTACTTC	CASRRPGLAGDLLSEQYF
TRBV24-1	TRBJ2-2	TRBD1	NA	TGTGCCACCAGTATCGGGACAGCGAACACCGGGGAGCTGTTTTTT	CATSIGTANTGELFF
TRBV21-1	TRBJ1-3	NA	NA	TGTGCCAGCAGCAAAGAGGGGGCCCCGGACAGAAGAAACACCATATATTTT	CASSKEGAPDRRNTIYF
TRBV10-3	TRBJ2-4	NA	NA	TGTGCCATCAGTCCGCGGGACAGAGACATTCAGTACTTC	CAISPRDRDIQYF
TRBV5-1	TRBJ2-7	NA	NA	TGCGCCAGCAGCCTCGAGATCTACTACGAGCAGTACTTC	CASSLEIYYEQYF
TRBV6-5	TRBJ1-6	NA	once	TGTGCCAGCAGTTACTCTTTTTCGGGGTCTCAGCCCCTCCACTTT	CASSYSFSGSQPLHF
TRBV24-1	TRBJ1-2	NA	NA	TGTGCCACCAGTGATACCGCGGGGGGCCTTGGCTACACCTTC	CATSDTAGGLGYTF
TRBV7-3	TRBJ2-3	TRBD2	NA	TGTGCCAGCAGCTTTTACGCGGGGGGGCCGCTAGATACGCAGTATTTT	CASSFYAGGPLDTQYF
TRBV6-5	TRBJ2-4	NA	NA	TGTGCCAGCAGGGGGGCTAGCGGAGGGGTTCAGTACTTC	CASRGASGGVQYF
TRBV4-3	TRBJ1-1	NA	NA	TGCGCCAGCAGCCAAGATCCGGGGGTCACTAACACTGAAGCTTTCTTT	CASSQDPGVTNTEAFF
TRBV6-5	TRBJ1-1	NA	NA	TGTGCCAGCAGTTATTTGGGCCGGGGGGCGACTGAAGCTTTCTTT	CASSYLGRGATEAFF
TRBV6-5	TRBJ1-2	TRBD1	NA	TGTGCCAGCAGAGCGACAGGGTCGGGTTACTATGGCTACACCTTC	CASRATGSGYYGYTF
TRBV28	TRBJ1-2	NA	NA	TGTGCCAGCAGCGGGGGGGAGTATGGCTACACCTTC	CASSGGEYGYTF
TRBV11-3	TRBJ2-3	TRBD2	NA	TGTGCCAGCAGCTTAGGGCCTAGCGGGACAGATACGCAGTATTTT	CASSLGPSGTDTQYF
TRBV11-3	TRBJ2-7	NA	NA	TGTGCCAGCAGCCCGTCCCAGTTGGTATCCTACGAGCAGTACTTC	CASSPSQLVSYEQYF
TRBV9	TRBJ2-5	NA	NA	TGTGCCAGCAGCGTAAGGACTCAAGAGACCCAGTACTTC	CASSVRTQETQYF
TRBV29-1	TRBJ2-1	TRBD1	NA	TGCAGCGTAGGGGACAGCTACAATGAGCAGTTCTTC	CSVGDSYNEQFF
TRBV6-5	TRBJ1-3	NA	NA	TGTGCCAGCAGGCCCAGCTCTGGAAACACCATATATTTT	CASRPSSGNTIYF
TRBV9	TRBJ1-2	NA	NA	TGTGCCAGCAGCGCCAGTCCTAACTATGGCTACACCTTC	CASSASPNYGYTF
TRBV6-6	TRBJ2-5	NA	NA	TGTGCCAGCAGTCCCGGGACTCCCTGGATGTATAAAGAGACCCAGTACTTC	CASSPGTPWMYKETQYF
TRBV28	TRBJ2-2	NA	NA	TGTGCCAGCAGTTCCCAGGTGGCCCGGAGGATCGGGGAGCTGTTTTTT	CASSSQVARRIGELFF
TRBV7-6	TRBJ2-7	NA	NA	TGTGCCAGCGGGGAGGAGGCGGGGTTGAGCTCCTACGAGCAGTACTTC	CASGEEAGLSSYEQYF
TRBV11-2	TRBJ2-1	NA	once	TGTGCCAGCAGGGGGTGGGGGCATGAGCAGTTCTTC	CASRGWGHEQFF
TRBV5-1	TRBJ2-7	NA	once	TGCGCTCCTAGGGGCCCGGTTAATCCCTACGAGCAGTACTTC	CAPRGPVNPYEQYF
TRBV27	TRBJ1-6	NA	NA	TGTGCCAGCAGACAGTATGATTCACCCCTCCACTTT	CASRQYDSPLHF
TRBV9	TRBJ2-3	TRBD2	NA	TGTGCCAGCAGCGTAGAAGATAGACTAGCGGGTGATACGCAGTATTTT	CASSVEDRLAGDTQYF
TRBV6-5	TRBJ2-3	NA	NA	TGTGCCAGCAGTCTTAGCGTGAACACAGATACGCAGTATTTT	CASSLSVNTDTQYF